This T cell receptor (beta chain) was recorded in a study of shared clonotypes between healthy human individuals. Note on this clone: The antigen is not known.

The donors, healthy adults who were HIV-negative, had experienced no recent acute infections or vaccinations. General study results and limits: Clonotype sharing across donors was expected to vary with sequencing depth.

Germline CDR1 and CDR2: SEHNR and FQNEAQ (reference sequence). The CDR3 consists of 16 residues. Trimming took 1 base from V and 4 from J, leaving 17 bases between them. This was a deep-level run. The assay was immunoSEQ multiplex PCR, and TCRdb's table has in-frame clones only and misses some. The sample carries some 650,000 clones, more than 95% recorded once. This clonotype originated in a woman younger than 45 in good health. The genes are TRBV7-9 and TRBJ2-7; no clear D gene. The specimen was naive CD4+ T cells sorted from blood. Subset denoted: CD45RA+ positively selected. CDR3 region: CASSLGGRSSGYEQYF. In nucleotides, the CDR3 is TGTGCCAGCAGCTTAGGCGGACGGAGTTCGGGTTACGAGCAGTACTTC.